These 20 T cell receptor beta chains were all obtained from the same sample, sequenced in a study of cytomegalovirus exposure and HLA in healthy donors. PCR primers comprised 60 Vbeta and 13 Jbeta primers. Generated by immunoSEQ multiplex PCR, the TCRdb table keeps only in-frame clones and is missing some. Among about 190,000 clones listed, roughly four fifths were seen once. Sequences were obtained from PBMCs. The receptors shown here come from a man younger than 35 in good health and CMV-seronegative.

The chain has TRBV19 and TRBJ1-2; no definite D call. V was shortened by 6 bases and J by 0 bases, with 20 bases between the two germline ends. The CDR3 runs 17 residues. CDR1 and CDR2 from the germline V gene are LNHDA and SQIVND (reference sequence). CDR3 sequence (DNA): TGTGCCAGTAGCCTTGAGCTCCGCCAGGCGACTAACTATGGCTACACCTTC. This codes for CASSLELRQATNYGYTF.

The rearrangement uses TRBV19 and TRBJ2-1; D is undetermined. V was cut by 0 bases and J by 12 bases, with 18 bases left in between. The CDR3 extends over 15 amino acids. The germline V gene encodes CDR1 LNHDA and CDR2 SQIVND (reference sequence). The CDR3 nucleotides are TGTGCCAGTAGTATAGATTTCTCGCGCATCTCGGGGCAGTTCTTC. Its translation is CASSIDFSRISGQFF.

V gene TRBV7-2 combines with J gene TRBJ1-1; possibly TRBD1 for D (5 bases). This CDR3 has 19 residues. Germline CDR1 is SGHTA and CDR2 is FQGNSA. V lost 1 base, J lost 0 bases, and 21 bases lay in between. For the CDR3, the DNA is TGTGCCAGCAGCTTAGTTGCGGCCCACCGGGGGGTTATGAACACTGAAGCTTTCTTT. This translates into CASSLVAAHRGVMNTEAFF.

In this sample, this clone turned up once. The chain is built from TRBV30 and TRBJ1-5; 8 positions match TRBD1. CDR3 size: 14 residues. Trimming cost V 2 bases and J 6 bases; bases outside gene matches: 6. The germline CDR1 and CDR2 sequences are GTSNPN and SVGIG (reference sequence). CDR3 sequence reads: CAWSQGTGGQPQHF. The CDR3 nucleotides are TGTGCCTGGAGTCAAGGGACAGGCGGTCAGCCCCAGCATTTT.

As DNA, the CDR3 is TGTGCCAGCAGTGAAGTCTCAGGGGACACCGGGGAGCTGTTTTTT. This encodes CASSEVSGDTGELFF. The genes are TRBV6-1 and TRBJ2-2; possibly TRBD1 for D (6 bases). The CDR3 runs to 15 residues. V lost 1 base and J lost 3, with 9 bases in between. Germline CDR1 MNHNS, CDR2 SASEGT.

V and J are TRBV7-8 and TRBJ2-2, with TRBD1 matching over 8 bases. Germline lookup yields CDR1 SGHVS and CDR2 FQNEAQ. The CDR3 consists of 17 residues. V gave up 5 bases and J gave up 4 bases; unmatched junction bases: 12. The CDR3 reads CASSPRQGAIGTGELFF. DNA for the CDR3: TGTGCCAGCAGCCCACGTCAGGGGGCGATCGGCACCGGGGAGCTGTTTTTT.

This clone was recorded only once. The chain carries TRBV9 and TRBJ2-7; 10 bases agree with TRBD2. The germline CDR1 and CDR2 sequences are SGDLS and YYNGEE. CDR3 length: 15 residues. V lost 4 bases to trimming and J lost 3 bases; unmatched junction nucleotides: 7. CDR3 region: CASSTATSGVYEQYF. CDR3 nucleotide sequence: TGTGCCAGCAGCACCGCCACTAGCGGGGTCTACGAGCAGTACTTC. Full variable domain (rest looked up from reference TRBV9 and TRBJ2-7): DSGVTQTPKHLITATGQRVTLRCSPRSGDLSVYWYQQSLDQGLQFLIQYYNGEERAKGNILERFSAQQFPDLHSELNLSSLELGDSALYFCASSTATSGVYEQYFGPGTRLTVT.

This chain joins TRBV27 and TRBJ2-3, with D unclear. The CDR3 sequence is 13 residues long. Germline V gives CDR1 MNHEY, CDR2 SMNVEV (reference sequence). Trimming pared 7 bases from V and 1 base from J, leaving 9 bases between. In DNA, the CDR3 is TGTGCCAGCACGGAGATCGGCACAGATACGCAGTATTTT. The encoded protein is CASTEIGTDTQYF.

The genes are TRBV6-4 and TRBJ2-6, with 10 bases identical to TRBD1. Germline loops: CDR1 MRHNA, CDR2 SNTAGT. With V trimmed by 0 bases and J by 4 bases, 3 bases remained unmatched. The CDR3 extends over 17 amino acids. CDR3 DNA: TGTGCCAGCAGTGACTCCGGACAGGGGGACGGGGCCAACGTCCTGACTTTC. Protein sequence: CASSDSGQGDGANVLTF.

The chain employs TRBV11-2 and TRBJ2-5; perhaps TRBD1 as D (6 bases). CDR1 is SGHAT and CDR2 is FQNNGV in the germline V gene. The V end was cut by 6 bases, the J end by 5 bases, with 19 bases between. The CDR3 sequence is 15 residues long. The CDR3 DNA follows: TGTGCCAGCAGACGCGACAGTCTGAGGGGGGAGACCCAGTACTTC. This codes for CASRRDSLRGETQYF.

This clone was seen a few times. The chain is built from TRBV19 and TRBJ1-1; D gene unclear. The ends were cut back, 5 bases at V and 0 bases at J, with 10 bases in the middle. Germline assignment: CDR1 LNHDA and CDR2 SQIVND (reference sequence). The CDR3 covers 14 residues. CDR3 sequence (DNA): TGTGCCAGTAGTTCCCGTAATATGAACACTGAAGCTTTCTTT. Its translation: CASSSRNMNTEAFF.

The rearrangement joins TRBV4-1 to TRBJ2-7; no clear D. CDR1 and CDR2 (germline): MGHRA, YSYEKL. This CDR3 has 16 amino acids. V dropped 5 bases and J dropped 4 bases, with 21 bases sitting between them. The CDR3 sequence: CASSAQERQQPYEQYF. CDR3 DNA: TGCGCCAGCAGCGCCCAAGAGAGGCAGCAGCCATACGAGCAGTACTTC.

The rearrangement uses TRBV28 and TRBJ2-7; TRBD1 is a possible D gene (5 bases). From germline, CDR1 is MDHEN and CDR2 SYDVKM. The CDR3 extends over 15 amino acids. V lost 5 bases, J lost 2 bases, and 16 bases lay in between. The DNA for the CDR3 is TGTGCCAGCAGTCACTTCAGGGAAAGGGCCTACGAGCAGTACTTC. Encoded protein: CASSHFRERAYEQYF. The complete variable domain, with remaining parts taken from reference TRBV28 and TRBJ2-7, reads DVKVTQSSRYLVKRTGEKVFLECVQDMDHENMFWYRQDPGLGLRLIYFSYDVKMKEKGDIPEGYSVSREKKERFSLILESASTNQTSMYLCASSHFRERAYEQYFGPGTRLTVT.

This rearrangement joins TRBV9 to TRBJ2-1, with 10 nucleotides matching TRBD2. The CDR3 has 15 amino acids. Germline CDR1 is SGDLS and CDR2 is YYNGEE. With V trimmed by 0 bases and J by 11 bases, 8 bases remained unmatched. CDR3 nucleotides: TGTGCCAGCAGCGTAGCGGGACAGCGGGAGGGCAAGCAGTTCTTC. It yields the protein CASSVAGQREGKQFF. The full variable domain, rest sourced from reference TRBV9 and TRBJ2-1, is DSGVTQTPKHLITATGQRVTLRCSPRSGDLSVYWYQQSLDQGLQFLIQYYNGEERAKGNILERFSAQQFPDLHSELNLSSLELGDSALYFCASSVAGQREGKQFFGPGTRLTVL.

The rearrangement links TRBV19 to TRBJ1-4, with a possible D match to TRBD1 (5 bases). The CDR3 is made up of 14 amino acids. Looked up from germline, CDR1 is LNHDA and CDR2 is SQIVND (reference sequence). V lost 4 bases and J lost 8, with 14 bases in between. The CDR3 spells CASSTYRTQEKLFF. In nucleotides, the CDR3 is TGTGCCAGTAGTACCTACAGGACACAGGAAAAACTGTTTTTT.

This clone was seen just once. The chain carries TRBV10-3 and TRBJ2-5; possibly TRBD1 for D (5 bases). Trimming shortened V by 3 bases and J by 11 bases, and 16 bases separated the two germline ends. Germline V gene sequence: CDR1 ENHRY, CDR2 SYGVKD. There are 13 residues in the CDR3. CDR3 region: CAISERQTYGQYF. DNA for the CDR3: TGTGCCATCAGTGAACGACAGACCTACGGGCAGTACTTC.

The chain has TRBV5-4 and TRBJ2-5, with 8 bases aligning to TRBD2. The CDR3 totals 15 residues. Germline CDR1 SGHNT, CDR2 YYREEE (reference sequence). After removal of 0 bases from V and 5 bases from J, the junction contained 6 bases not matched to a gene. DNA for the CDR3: TGTGCCAGCAGCTTGGACCCGGGAGGGGATGAGACCCAGTACTTC. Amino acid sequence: CASSLDPGGDETQYF.

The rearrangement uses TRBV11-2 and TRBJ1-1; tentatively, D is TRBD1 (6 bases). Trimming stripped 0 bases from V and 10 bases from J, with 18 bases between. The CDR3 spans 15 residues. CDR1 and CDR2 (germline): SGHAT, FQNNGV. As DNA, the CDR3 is TGTGCCAGCAGCTTAGATGTGGGACCTACCAGGGGAGCTTTCTTT. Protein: CASSLDVGPTRGAFF.

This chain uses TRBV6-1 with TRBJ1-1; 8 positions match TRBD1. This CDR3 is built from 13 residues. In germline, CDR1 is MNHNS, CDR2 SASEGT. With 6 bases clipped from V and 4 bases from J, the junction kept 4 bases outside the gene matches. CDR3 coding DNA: TGTGCCAGCAGCACCACAGGGGGCACTGAAGCTTTCTTT. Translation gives CASSTTGGTEAFF.

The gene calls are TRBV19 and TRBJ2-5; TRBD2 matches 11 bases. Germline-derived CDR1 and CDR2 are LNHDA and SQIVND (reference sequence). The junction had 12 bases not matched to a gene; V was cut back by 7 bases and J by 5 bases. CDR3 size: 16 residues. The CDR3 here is CASTKGPSGGRETQYF. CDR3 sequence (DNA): TGTGCCAGTACTAAGGGGCCTAGCGGGGGGCGGGAGACCCAGTACTTC.